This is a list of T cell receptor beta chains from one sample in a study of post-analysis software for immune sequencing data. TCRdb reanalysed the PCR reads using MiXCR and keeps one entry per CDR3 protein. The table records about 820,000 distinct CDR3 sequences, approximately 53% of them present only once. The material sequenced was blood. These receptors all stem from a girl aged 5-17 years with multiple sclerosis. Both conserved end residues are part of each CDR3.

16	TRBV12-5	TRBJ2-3	CASGSGLAGVADTQYF
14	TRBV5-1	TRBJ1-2	CTSSPEWAPDGYTF
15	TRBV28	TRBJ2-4	CATRDPNGTKNIQYF
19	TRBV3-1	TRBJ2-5	CASSQPGLAGGHITAKQYF
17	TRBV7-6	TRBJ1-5	CASSLARDRRSNQPQHF
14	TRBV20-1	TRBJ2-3	CSSLRGLLTDTQYF
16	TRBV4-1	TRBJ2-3	CASSQPRTGSTDTQYF
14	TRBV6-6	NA	CASSSSGGVDEQYF
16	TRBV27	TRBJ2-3	CASSLLGDRSTDTQYF
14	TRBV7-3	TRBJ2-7	CASSLNPLSYEQYF